The 2 T cell receptor beta chains below all came from one sample that was sequenced in a study of blood T cell repertoires in COVID-19. Method: immunoSEQ multiplex PCR; TCRdb's copy keeps in-frame clones and lacks some. This table has about 210,000 clones, approximately 88% appearing once. The specimen was PBMCs or T cells enriched from blood (not recorded which). The origin of the receptors is a woman aged 40-49 years with acute COVID-19.

The chain combines TRBV5-1 with TRBJ1-1; 7 bases match TRBD1. Per the germline V gene, CDR1 is SGHRS and CDR2 is YFSETQ. The length of the CDR3 is 14 residues. The V gene end was trimmed by 7 bases and the J gene end by 1 base; junction bases not matched to a gene: 7. The CDR3 sequence is CASEGGGRNTEAFF. CDR3 nucleotides: TGCGCCAGCGAAGGAGGGGGCCGGAACACTGAAGCTTTCTTT.

This clone was recorded a few times. The chain has TRBV19 and TRBJ1-6, with D possibly TRBD1 on 5 matching bases. Trimming took 9 bases from V and 10 from J, leaving 19 bases between them. This CDR3 region has 14 residues. The germline V gene has CDR1 LNHDA and CDR2 SQIVND (reference sequence). The CDR3 is CASERSGFGSPLHF. Written as DNA, the CDR3 is TGTGCCAGCGAACGATCAGGGTTTGGGTCACCCCTCCACTTT.